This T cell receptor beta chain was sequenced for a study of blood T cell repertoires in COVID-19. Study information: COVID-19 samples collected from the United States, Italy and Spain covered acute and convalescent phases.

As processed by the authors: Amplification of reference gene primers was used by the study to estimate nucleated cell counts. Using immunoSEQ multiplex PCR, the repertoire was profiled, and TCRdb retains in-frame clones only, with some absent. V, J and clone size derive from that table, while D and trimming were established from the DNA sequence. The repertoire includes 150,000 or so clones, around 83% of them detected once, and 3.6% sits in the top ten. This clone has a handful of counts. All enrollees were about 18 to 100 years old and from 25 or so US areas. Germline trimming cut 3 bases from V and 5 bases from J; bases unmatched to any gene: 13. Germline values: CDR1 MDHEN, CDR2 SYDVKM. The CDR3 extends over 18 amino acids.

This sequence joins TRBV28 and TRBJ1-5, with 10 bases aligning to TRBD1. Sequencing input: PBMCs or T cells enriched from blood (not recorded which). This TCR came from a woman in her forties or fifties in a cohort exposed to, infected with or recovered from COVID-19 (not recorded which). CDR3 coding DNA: TGTGCCAGCAGTTTTTTTTTCGAGGACAGGGGGTCCCATCAGCCCCAGCATTTT. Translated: CASSFFFEDRGSHQPQHF.